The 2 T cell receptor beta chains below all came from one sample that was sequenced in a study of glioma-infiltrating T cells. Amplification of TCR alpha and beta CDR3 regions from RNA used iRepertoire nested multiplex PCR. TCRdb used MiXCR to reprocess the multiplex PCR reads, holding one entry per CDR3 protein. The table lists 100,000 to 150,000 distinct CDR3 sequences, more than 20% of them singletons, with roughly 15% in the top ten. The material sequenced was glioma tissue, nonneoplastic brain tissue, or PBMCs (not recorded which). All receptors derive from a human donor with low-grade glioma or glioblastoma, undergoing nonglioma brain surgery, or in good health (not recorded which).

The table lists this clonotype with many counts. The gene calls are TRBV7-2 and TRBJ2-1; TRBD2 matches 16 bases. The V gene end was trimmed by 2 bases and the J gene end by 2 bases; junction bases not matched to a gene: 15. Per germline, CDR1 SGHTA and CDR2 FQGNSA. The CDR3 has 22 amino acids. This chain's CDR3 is CASSLKRPGLAGGPITYNEQFF. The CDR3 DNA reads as TGTGCCAGCAGCTTAAAACGGCCGGGACTAGCGGGAGGGCCGATTACCTACAATGAGCAGTTCTTC. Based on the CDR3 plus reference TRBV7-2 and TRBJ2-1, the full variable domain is GAGVSQSPSNKVTEKGKDVELRCDPISGHTALYWYRQSLGQGLEFLIYFQGNSAPDKSGLPSDRFSAERTGGSVSTLTIQRTQQEDSAVYLCASSLKRPGLAGGPITYNEQFFGPGTRLTVL.

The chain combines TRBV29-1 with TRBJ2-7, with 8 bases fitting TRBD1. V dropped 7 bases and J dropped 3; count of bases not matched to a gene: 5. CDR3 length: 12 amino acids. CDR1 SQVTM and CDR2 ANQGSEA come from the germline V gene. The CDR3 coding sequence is TGCAGCGCCTCCGGGACAGGCTACGAGCAGTACTTC. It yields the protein CSASGTGYEQYF.